This T cell receptor (beta chain) originates from a study of cytomegalovirus exposure and HLA in healthy donors. Study-wide findings and caveats: A reported reduction in N-insertions relative to the 666-donor mean was seen in an Asian-associated ancestry cluster in a later analysis. Donors were assumed by presence/absence analyses to have roughly uniform sequencing depth.

This clone was seen only once. The antigen is unknown. The CDR3 totals 14 residues. Unmatched junction bases numbered 3, after V lost 6 bases and J lost 0 bases. Looked up from germline, CDR1 is SGHDT and CDR2 is YYEEEE. It was healthy bone marrow donors who served as donors. It was with 60 Vbeta and 13 Jbeta primers that the PCR ran. The repertoire was sequenced with immunoSEQ multiplex PCR; TCRdb's copy has only in-frame clones and lacks some. Here the sample spans roughly 230,000 clones, 80% to 95% being singletons. What was sequenced was PBMCs. The rearrangement joins TRBV5-6 to TRBJ2-7; 10 bases line up with TRBD1. The sequence came from a girl aged 2 to 10 in good health and CMV-seronegative. The CDR3 protein is CASIDRGHSYEQYF. CDR3 nucleotides: TGTGCCAGCATCGACAGGGGGCACTCCTACGAGCAGTACTTC.